This T cell receptor beta chain was captured by sequencing in a study of shared clonotypes between healthy human individuals. Remarks on this clone: Its antigen is not identified.

CDR3 length equals 14 residues. V was cut by 2 bases and J by 3 bases, with 13 bases left in between. From germline, CDR1 is GTSNPN and CDR2 SVGIG (reference sequence). General study points: Relative to clonotypes present in all four donors, those not shared had lower generation probabilities.

Only in-frame clones appear in the TCRdb table, and some are missing; sequencing was by immunoSEQ multiplex PCR. The data show about 1 million clones, about 76% seen once. Material: memory CD4+ T cells sorted from blood. Subset noted: CD45RA-negative fraction. The source of this sequence is a man younger than 35 in good health. This chain connects TRBV30 to TRBJ1-2, with D perhaps matching TRBD1 (5 bases). The CDR3 loop is CAWSRGGEYYGYTF. For the CDR3, the DNA is TGTGCCTGGAGTAGAGGAGGGGAATACTATGGCTACACCTTC.